This TCR beta chain was sequenced in a study of cytomegalovirus exposure and HLA in healthy donors (dated by TCRdb to 2017 to 2019). Background on the whole study: An earlier analysis of approximately 640 of the donors reported approximately 270 Gb of sequence data and 117 million unique TCR beta sequences from about 179 million T cells. Roughly 310 gigabases of sequencing data and tens of millions of unique TCR sequences were included in an early release covering over 600 HLA-typed donors. Of the 300 to 500 genotyped donors, 81% were placed in the genetic ancestry cluster associated with self-reported Caucasian donors. The aim of the study was to test whether cataloging public T cell receptors could identify signatures of past pathogen exposure. The T cell repertoires of around 670 subjects were profiled by immunosequencing and related to cytomegalovirus serostatus. A separate validation cohort of about 110 different subjects was used in addition to the roughly 670-subject first cohort. To predict cytomegalovirus infection status, the study combined high-throughput TCR immunosequencing, statistical association of individual TCRs with disease status, and machine learning. To study patterns of TCR occurrence, a later analysis re-analyzed previously published TCR beta repertoires from around 660 donors and added high-resolution HLA genotyping. The later analysis used no new phenotypic data to find candidate immune exposures, relying instead on TCR beta sequences and their occurrence across donors. In an earlier analysis of 587 of the donors, high-throughput TCR beta sequencing was used to judge whether each TCR beta V gene segment behaved as functional or pseudogenic. Alongside the repertoire data, information on donor age, sex, ethnicity and CMV serostatus was compiled. In a later genetic analysis, genome-wide SNP genotypes for about three fifths of the roughly 670 donors were used, and that subset was treated as a discovery cohort. Every repertoire in the discovery cohort had been generated on one and the same sequencing platform. Both class I and class II loci were covered by HLA typing, at four-digit resolution. The number of donors typed differed by locus, with roughly 629-640 for A, B, C, DRB1 and DQB1, over 500 for DQA1, approximately 570 for DPA1, and about 450 for DPB1. Roughly 5 DR-DQ haplotypes were handled as single units for association and clustering, since linkage in the cohort was strong. Across some 400 genotyped donors of the cohort, an average of about 200,000 unique TCR beta nucleotide sequences per donor were sequenced, and roughly 18% of those sequences were non-productive. What the research found in general, with its limitations: In vitro tests confirmed that a few of the cytomegalovirus-associated TCR beta chains recognize cytomegalovirus antigens. A later analysis found that HLA-associated TCR beta chains were more clonally expanded and had lower generation probabilities than equally common non-associated chains. Because HLA typing was unavailable for some donors at each locus, only the typed subset was used in association tests. A total of 150 to 200 TCR beta chains were listed by the study as associated with cytomegalovirus. In a later analysis, the rate of TCR association differed among HLA loci, with DRB1 alleles having the most associated TCRs and HLA-C alleles having the fewest. According to the authors, the approach could potentially be generalized to other disease states and immunological phenotypes. Most CMV-associated TCR beta chains appeared to be HLA-restricted in a later analysis, and the HLA associations seemed to be driven largely by CMV exposure. Sequencing depth was assumed to be roughly uniform across donors in the presence/absence analyses, though that assumption may not hold. Because counts were too low, some 17 rarely observed V segments, including chromosome 9 orphons, were excluded from the earlier analysis of 500 to 700 of the donors. According to a later analysis, parvovirus B19, influenza, CMV and Epstein-Barr virus appeared linked to several top co-occurrence clusters. The 87-base-pair reads could not distinguish some IMGT-functional V segments, including TRBV6-2 and TRBV6-3, so those segments were excluded. V-gene and J-gene trimming of TCR beta chains was associated with a missense DCLRE1C variant in a later genetic analysis, and the association was replicated in an independent cohort. According to a later genetic analysis, donors in an Asian-associated ancestry cluster had fewer N-insertions in productive TCRs than the approximately 670-donor mean. Correlated functional status among segregating V segments might reflect linkage disequilibrium, but an unknown experimental factor could not be ruled out. For the cohort, immune exposure information was limited to CMV serostatus. Assigning TCR associations to individual alleles was difficult when HLA alleles, especially DR and DQ, strongly co-occurred. An earlier analysis of several hundred of the donors showed that most TCR beta V segments appeared in productive rearrangements either about 87% or about 30% of the time, which broadly matched IMGT annotations. A cluster of highly shared sequence variants was judged likely to represent a technical artifact of the sequencing pipeline. Specific HLA alleles were associated with 15,000 to 20,000 TCR beta sequences at a false discovery rate of 0.05 in a later analysis. Only TCR beta chains were sequenced in this cohort, and the absence of alpha or paired-chain data limited detectable features. Across donors, most TCR sequences were observed very rarely, whereas some public TCRs were present in many individuals. A further reported finding was that TCR beta sequences accurately predicted the HLA-A and HLA-B alleles for most subjects in the first cohort. The classifier was reported to diagnose cytomegalovirus status with high specificity and sensitivity in both the original cohort and the validation cohort.

The cohort was made up of under 800 healthy bone marrow donors. At the time of sampling, all cohort members were nominally healthy, though unrecorded immune exposures were likely present. The donor was CMV seronegative and belonged to the group of several hundred seronegative cohort members. A peripheral blood sample was provided by each donor, and peripheral blood mononuclear cells were used for TCR beta sequencing. Genomic DNA extraction from the blood cell samples was performed with the Qiagen DNeasy Blood Extraction Kit. CDR1 and CDR2 (SSHAT, FNYEAQ) derive from the germline V gene (reference sequence). The cysteine opens and the phenylalanine closes a CDR3 of 14 amino acids. Here the CDR3 DNA is all that survives: 42 bases in frame from base 1. Comment on this clone: Its cognate antigen has yet to be identified. The junction differs from germline at one of its ends, possibly a read error.

The receptor library was made with the immunoSEQ multiplex PCR assay. The multiplex PCR relied on a mix of 60 forward primers for TCR Vbeta segments and 13 reverse primers for TCR Jbeta segments. The CDR3 region of rearranged TCR beta genes was amplified from genomic DNA with a multiplex PCR assay. Amplified TCR beta libraries were sequenced as 87-base-pair reads on the Illumina HiSeq System. Per the original workflow: A later analysis tallied 75 million to 95 million unique TCR beta chains across the approximately 670 repertoires, and some 12 million of those chains were shared by two or more donors. To remove PCR and sequencing errors, raw reads were error-corrected and collapsed into unique sequences using a nearest-neighbor algorithm that merged closely related sequences. Alignment of CDR3 sequences to IMGT reference sequences was used to assign V, D and J gene segments. For a sequence to be retained, a match of at least six nucleotides was required to both a V gene segment and a J gene segment. Rearrangements were classified as productive when the CDR3 lacked stop codons and remained in frame with V and J, and all other rearrangements were classified as non-productive. Following IMGT convention, CDR3 was defined as the stretch from the second conserved V-encoded cysteine to the conserved J-encoded phenylalanine. The earlier analysis of a few hundred of the donors excluded sequences that lacked an unambiguous match to a single V gene segment. An earlier analysis of fewer than 750 of the donors classified V segments as functional when productive rearrangements were above 56.7% and as segregating when the standard deviation between donors was above 5%. A statistical classification framework was developed to diagnose cytomegalovirus status using the catalog of TCR beta chain sequences. A later analysis assigned V and J genes by comparing TCR nucleotide sequences with IMGT/GENE-DB human TR gene sequences. Using the TCRdist pipeline, a later analysis assigned CDR3 sequences along with most-parsimonious VDJ recombination scenarios. In a later analysis, each TCR beta chain was defined by its CDR3 amino acid sequence together with its V-gene family, and reads without a unique V-gene family were excluded. To address suspected cross-contamination and a sequencing artifact, a later analysis removed under 600 highly shared, low-generation-probability nucleotide sequences. A later analysis calculated a clonal expansion index for each public chain from normalized within-repertoire ranks of inferred template counts. In a later analysis, generation probabilities were computed using a VDJ recombination model fitted to out-of-frame rearrangements, and the results were checked against IGoR. In a later analysis, hypergeometric tests were used to score TCR-TCR, TCR-HLA and TCR-CMV co-occurrence, with a repertoire-size bias correction applied to TCR pairs. To estimate false discovery rates, a later analysis permuted the HLA or CMV assignments 20 times. A later analysis grouped co-occurring TCRs with DBSCAN, adding TCRdist sequence similarity when clustering within HLA-allele-positive subsets. For co-occurrence clustering, repertoires with fewer than 30,000 or more than 120,000 public chains were excluded, along with roughly five repertoires with anomalous nucleotide sharing. Here the immuneACCESS table is served through TCRdb, limited to in-frame sequences with V and J called. Missing clones are a known gap in these copies; in checked studies unresolved V genes cover under half, and the rest lacks a known reason. The V and J calls and clone size come from that table; D and trimming were worked out from the DNA. For this sample the table gives 150,000 to 200,000 clones, of which roughly 80% were detected only once. The ten biggest clones cover over 1.5% of the sample.

Rearrangement joined TRBV7-7 to TRBJ2-5; TRBD2 lines up with 7 middle nucleotides. This clonotype originated in a man in his forties in good health and CMV-seronegative. The sample consisted of PBMCs. The nucleotide sequence reads TGTGCTAGCAGCTTCTTGGGGAGGGGAGAGACCCAGTACTTC. It is translated as CASSFLGRGETQYF. Where the CDR3 stops, the reference TRBV7-7 and TRBJ2-5 genes take over; the full variable domain is GAGVSQSPRYKVTKRGQDVTLRCDPISSHATLYWYQQALGQGPEFLTYFNYEAQPDKSGLPSDRFSAERPEGSISTLTIQRTEQRDSAMYRCASSFLGRGETQYFGPGTRLLVL.